Shown below are 7 T cell receptor beta chains from a single sample sequenced in a study. From the 5' RACE reads, TCRdb called clonotypes with MiXCR, one entry per CDR3 protein. The table records roughly 50,000 distinct CDR3 sequences, over 15% of them present only once. Sequenced input: naive CD4+ T cells sorted from blood. Subset specified: naive CD4+ T cells, CD4+CD45RA+CD25-. These receptors all stem from a female donor with breast cancer.

This clonotype was found many times. V is TRBV7-9 and J is TRBJ2-3; a weak D match, TRBD2 (5 bases). Germline values: CDR1 SEHNR, CDR2 FQNEAQ (reference sequence). V was pared by 1 base and J by 6 bases, with 20 bases between. This CDR3 has 17 amino acids. The CDR3 DNA sequence: TGTGCCAGCAGCTTAGGCGGGTATCATATTACCGCGGATACGCAGTATTTT. Protein: CASSLGGYHITADTQYF. Drawing the rest from reference TRBV7-9 and TRBJ2-3, the complete variable domain is DTGVSQNPRHKITKRGQNVTFRCDPISEHNRLYWYRQTLGQGPEFLTYFQNEAQLEKSRLLSDRFSAERPKGSFSTLEIQRTEQGDSAMYLCASSLGGYHITADTQYFGPGTRLTVL.

A few counts support this clonotype. The chain recombines TRBV28 with TRBJ2-7; no reliable D call. Trimming cost V 5 bases and J 2 bases, with 10 bases left between them. Looked up from germline, CDR1 is MDHEN and CDR2 is SYDVKM. CDR3 size: 13 residues. Here the CDR3 reads CASSPTLTYEQYF. CDR3 sequence (DNA): TGTGCCAGCAGTCCTACCCTCACCTACGAGCAGTACTTC.

This chain links TRBV20-1 with TRBJ2-1, with D maybe TRBD2 (5 bases). Trimming removed 7 bases from V and 7 bases from J, with 17 bases in between. The CDR3 spans 13 residues. Germline assignment: CDR1 DFQATT and CDR2 SNEGSKA (reference sequence). This chain's CDR3 is CSVRLPGKNEQFF. The DNA of the CDR3 is TGCAGTGTTCGACTTCCGGGAAAGAATGAGCAGTTCTTC.

The chain combines TRBV5-1 with TRBJ1-3; possibly TRBD1 for D (5 bases). The CDR3 covers 18 residues. CDR1 is SGHRS and CDR2 is YFSETQ in the germline V gene. Trimming stripped 0 bases from V and 0 bases from J, with 16 bases between. In nucleotides, the CDR3 is TGCGCCAGCAGCTTGGCCGGTACTACGGGGGGCTCTGGAAACACCATATATTTT. It is translated as CASSLAGTTGGSGNTIYF.

The table lists this clonotype with a few counts. The gene calls are TRBV18 and TRBJ2-1, with D possibly being TRBD1 or TRBD2 (5 bases each). Germline CDR1 is KGHSH and CDR2 is LQKENI. CDR3 size: 14 residues. V was shortened by 3 bases and J by 6 bases, with 12 bases between the two germline ends. This chain's CDR3 is CASSPGVRGNEQFF. The CDR3 region has the DNA TGTGCCAGCTCACCGGGGGTCCGGGGCAATGAGCAGTTCTTC.

This clonotype has just a few counts. The chain joins TRBV7-9 to TRBJ2-5, with TRBD1 matching over 7 bases. This CDR3 has 15 amino acids. Germline CDR1 SEHNR, CDR2 FQNEAQ (reference sequence). The J segment lost 4 bases and the V segment lost 2 bases, leaving 7 bases of the junction unmatched. In DNA, the CDR3 is TGTGCCAGCAGCTTAAGGGGGCTAGAGGGAGAGACCCAGTACTTC. Translation: CASSLRGLEGETQYF. Looking up the rest from reference TRBV7-9 and TRBJ2-5 gives the full variable domain: DTGVSQNPRHKITKRGQNVTFRCDPISEHNRLYWYRQTLGQGPEFLTYFQNEAQLEKSRLLSDRFSAERPKGSFSTLEIQRTEQGDSAMYLCASSLRGLEGETQYFGPGTRLLVL.

This clonotype was seen more than once but under ten times. The chain has TRBV5-1 and TRBJ1-5; D call uncertain. The ends were cut back, 1 base at V and 0 bases at J, with 8 bases in the middle. CDR3 length: 15 amino acids. The germline V gene encodes CDR1 SGHRS and CDR2 YFSETQ. The CDR3 reads CASSLSGYSNQPQHF. DNA for the CDR3: TGCGCCAGCAGCTTGTCCGGTTATAGCAATCAGCCCCAGCATTTT. The variable domain in full, with the rest retrieved from reference TRBV5-1 and TRBJ1-5, is KAGVTQTPRYLIKTRGQQVTLSCSPISGHRSVSWYQQTPGQGLQFLFEYFSETQRNKGNFPGRFSGRQFSNSRSEMNVSTLELGDSALYLCASSLSGYSNQPQHFGDGTRLSIL.